A selection of T cell receptor beta chains follows, all from one sample in a study of T cell responses to AZD1222 COVID-19 vaccine. Produced via immunoSEQ multiplex PCR; TCRdb's table is partial and in-frame only. This table has 75,000 to 100,000 clones, roughly nine tenths appearing once. The sequencing here drew on peripheral blood, taken on day 0 of AZD1222 vaccination. The receptors originated from an adult in good health. The CDR3 runs from the conserved cysteine through the conserved F or W. A D gene is named only where the DNA matches it firmly. Size values are once, few and many counts, or a class for expanded clones, and some rows have none.

size,D,V,J,CDR3,DNA
-,-,TRBV25-1,TRBJ1-1,CASSDSFVGGTEAFF,TGTGCCAGCAGTGACAGTTTTGTAGGAGGCACTGAAGCTTTCTTT
-,-,TRBV27,TRBJ2-2,CASSPVGGADTGELFF,TGTGCCAGCAGCCCCGTTGGGGGCGCCGACACGGGGGAGCTGTTTTTT
few,-,TRBV6-5,TRBJ1-1,CASSFGTGNTEAFF,TGTGCCAGCAGTTTCGGGACGGGGAACACTGAAGCTTTCTTT
-,TRBD2,TRBV7-9,TRBJ2-7,CASSSRGLAGVEQYF,TGTGCCAGCAGCTCCCGGGGTCTGGCGGGAGTTGAGCAGTACTTC
once,-,TRBV6-4,TRBJ1-2,CASSAGRSYGYTF,TGTGCCAGCAGTGCAGGCAGGTCTTATGGCTACACCTTC
-,TRBD2,TRBV27,TRBJ2-1,CASSPWGSGSSYNEQFF,TGTGCCAGCAGTCCTTGGGGTAGCGGGAGCTCCTACAATGAGCAGTTCTTC
-,-,TRBV6-2/TRBV6-3,TRBJ2-2,CASSYGGPGELFF,TGTGCCAGCAGTTACGGGGGGCCCGGGGAGCTGTTTTTT
-,-,TRBV4-3,TRBJ1-6,CASRHDSLGGLHF,TGCGCCAGCAGGCACGACTCACTTGGGGGCCTCCACTTT
-,-,TRBV6-5,TRBJ2-7,CASSYMTGTPYEQYF,TGTGCCAGCAGTTACATGACCGGGACACCCTACGAGCAGTACTTC
-,-,TRBV24-1,TRBJ1-5,CATSDYGANQPQHF,TGTGCCACCAGTGATTACGGGGCGAACCAGCCCCAGCATTTT
-,-,TRBV24-1,TRBJ2-2,CATSDSGATGELFF,TGTGCCACCAGTGATTCCGGGGCCACCGGGGAGCTGTTTTTT
-,-,TRBV24-1,TRBJ2-7,CATGGEGDYEQYF,TGTGCCACAGGAGGGGAAGGAGACTACGAGCAGTACTTC
-,TRBD1,TRBV27,TRBJ2-7,CASSLSEGAVYEQYF,TGTGCCAGCAGTTTATCTGAGGGGGCGGTCTACGAGCAGTACTTC
-,-,TRBV6-5,TRBJ1-1,CASSLRLNTEAFF,TGTGCCAGCAGCCTTAGGTTGAACACTGAAGCTTTCTTT
-,-,TRBV28,TRBJ1-2,CASSFDANGYTF,TGTGCCAGCAGTTTCGACGCGAATGGCTACACCTTC
-,-,TRBV19,TRBJ2-7,CASSRDTSYEQYF,TGTGCCAGTAGTAGGGACACCTCCTACGAGCAGTACTTC
-,-,TRBV7-9,TRBJ1-1,CASSLDPGGNTEAFF,TGTGCCAGCAGCTTAGATCCGGGGGGGAACACTGAAGCTTTCTTT
-,TRBD2,TRBV20-1,TRBJ2-1,CSASGLAGGEGEQFF,TGCAGTGCTAGTGGACTAGCGGGAGGTGAAGGTGAGCAGTTCTTC
-,TRBD1,TRBV19,TRBJ2-7,CASSLTGGGYEQYF,TGTGCCAGTAGTTTAACAGGGGGCGGCTACGAGCAGTACTTC
-,TRBD1,TRBV9,TRBJ1-4,CASSPGQGRGEKLFF,TGTGCCAGCAGCCCCGGACAGGGGCGGGGTGAAAAACTGTTTTTT
-,-,TRBV6-5,TRBJ1-5,CASSSTQGGNQPQHF,TGTGCCAGCAGCTCAACCCAGGGTGGCAATCAGCCCCAGCATTTT
few,-,TRBV30,TRBJ1-6,CAWQGHYNSPLHF,TGTGCCTGGCAGGGACACTATAATTCACCCCTCCACTTT
-,TRBD1,TRBV28,TRBJ2-7,CASSLPGTGAHEQYF,TGTGCCAGCAGTTTACCCGGGACAGGGGCGCACGAGCAGTACTTC
-,TRBD2,TRBV27,TRBJ2-3,CASSLLGLAGGRTDTQYF,TGTGCCAGCAGTTTACTGGGACTAGCGGGAGGGCGCACAGATACGCAGTATTTT
-,TRBD1,TRBV5-6,TRBJ1-4,CASSLTGTGHEKLFF,TGTGCCAGCAGCCTAACCGGGACAGGGCACGAAAAACTGTTTTTT
-,-,TRBV5-4,TRBJ2-1,CASSLQGFNEQFF,TGTGCCAGCAGCTTGCAGGGTTTCAATGAGCAGTTCTTC
-,TRBD1,TRBV27,TRBJ1-6,CASSFGQGNSPLHF,TGTGCCAGCAGTTTTGGACAGGGCAATTCACCCCTCCACTTT
-,TRBD1,TRBV2,TRBJ1-6,CASSRGQNYNSPLHF,TGTGCCAGCAGTAGGGGACAGAACTATAATTCACCCCTCCACTTT
-,TRBD1,TRBV18,TRBJ2-1,CASSPDRGHEQFF,TGTGCCAGCTCACCTGACAGGGGTCATGAGCAGTTCTTC
-,-,TRBV5-6,TRBJ2-1,CASSLLDSYNEQFF,TGTGCCAGCAGCTTGTTGGACTCCTACAATGAGCAGTTCTTC
-,TRBD1,TRBV7-2,TRBJ2-2,CASSSTGGRGGELFF,TGTGCCAGCAGCTCGACAGGGGGTAGGGGCGGGGAGCTGTTTTTT
-,TRBD1,TRBV7-2,TRBJ1-2,CASSRQGEYGYTF,TGTGCCAGCAGCCGACAGGGCGAATATGGCTACACCTTC
-,TRBD1,TRBV28,TRBJ1-1,CASNRGTTTEAFF,TGTGCCAGTAACAGGGGGACGACCACTGAAGCTTTCTTT
-,-,TRBV9,TRBJ2-6,CASSSGGGTGANVLTF,TGTGCCAGCAGCTCAGGAGGGGGGACTGGGGCCAACGTCCTGACTTTC
-,-,TRBV6-2/TRBV6-3,TRBJ2-7,CASSDGQISYEQYF,TGTGCCAGCAGCGACGGACAGATCTCCTACGAGCAGTACTTC
-,TRBD1,TRBV20-1,TRBJ1-5,CSASPLGGGDQPQHF,TGCAGTGCTAGTCCCCTAGGGGGCGGGGATCAGCCCCAGCATTTT
-,TRBD2,TRBV7-9,TRBJ2-3,CASRSGTSGLSDTQYF,TGTGCCAGCAGATCCGGGACTAGCGGGTTGTCAGATACGCAGTATTTT
-,TRBD1,TRBV2,TRBJ1-2,CATQRQGSKGYTF,TGTGCCACCCAGCGACAGGGGTCGAAGGGCTACACCTTC
-,TRBD2,TRBV28,TRBJ2-1,CASSPSGRSNAYNEQFF,TGTGCCAGCAGCCCTAGCGGGAGATCCAACGCCTACAATGAGCAGTTCTTC
-,-,TRBV28,TRBJ2-1,CASGYNEQFF,TGTGCCAGCGGTTACAATGAGCAGTTCTTC
-,TRBD1,TRBV18,TRBJ1-5,CASSPPTGGRGNQPQHF,TGTGCCAGCTCACCGCCTACAGGGGGCAGGGGCAATCAGCCCCAGCATTTT
once,-,TRBV5-1,TRBJ2-6,CASSHRSGTEKSGANVLTF,TGCGCCAGCAGTCACCGTTCCGGGACCGAGAAATCCGGGGCCAACGTCCTGACTTTC
-,-,TRBV6-6,TRBJ1-5,CAEGGQPQHF,TGTGCCGAGGGGGGGCAGCCCCAGCATTTT
-,TRBD1,TRBV6-5,TRBJ2-7,CASRGDRNYEQYF,TGTGCCAGCAGGGGGGACAGGAACTACGAGCAGTACTTC
-,-,TRBV3-1/TRBV3-2,TRBJ1-2,CASSQGRATGYTF,TGTGCCAGCAGCCAAGGGAGGGCGACGGGCTACACCTTC
-,TRBD1,TRBV6-5,TRBJ1-5,CASRGTGNQPQHF,TGTGCCAGCAGGGGGACAGGCAATCAGCCCCAGCATTTT